These T cell receptor beta chains were read from a single sample in a study of T cells in tuberculosis. The data were produced by immunoSEQ multiplex PCR, yet TCRdb's version contains in-frame clones alone and is incomplete. This table holds 30,000 to 40,000 clones, around 90% found once. Here the sequenced sample was PBMCs, taken at tuberculosis diagnosis. All receptors come from an adult with tuberculosis. The CDR3 runs from the conserved cysteine through the conserved F or W. D genes are given only for firm matches. Clone size, where shown, is once, few, many, or a class for clones that have expanded.

j_gene,abundance,v_gene,d_gene,CDR3nt,CDR3aa
TRBJ2-1,.,TRBV7-3,TRBD1,TGTGCCAGCAGCCCCGACAGGGGGTCTTACAATGAGCAGTTCTTC,CASSPDRGSYNEQFF
TRBJ1-6,.,TRBV5-1,TRBD1,TGCGCCAGCAGCCGGCAGGGGGCGATGGACAATTCACCCCTCCACTTT,CASSRQGAMDNSPLHF
TRBJ2-7,.,TRBV19,TRBD2,TGTGCCAGTAGTCCCAAAGCGGGGGTCCCCTGGGAGCAGTACTTC,CASSPKAGVPWEQYF
TRBJ1-5,.,TRBV15,.,TGTGCCACCAGGGAGTGGAATAGCAATCAGCCCCAGCATTTT,CATREWNSNQPQHF
TRBJ1-5,.,TRBV7-2,.,TGTGCCAGCAGCTCTCAGGGAGGGTTCAATCAGCCCCAGCATTTT,CASSSQGGFNQPQHF
TRBJ2-3,.,TRBV9,.,TGTGCCAGCAGCGTAGGAGTAACTAGCACAGATACGCAGTATTTT,CASSVGVTSTDTQYF
TRBJ2-1,.,TRBV18,.,TGTGCCAGCTCACCCGAGAGCGGTACCACGTACAATGAGCAGTTCTTC,CASSPESGTTYNEQFF
TRBJ1-5,once,TRBV27,.,TGTGCCAGCAGTACAGGGTCAGGCCAGCCCCAGCATTTT,CASSTGSGQPQHF
TRBJ2-3,.,TRBV27,.,TGTGCCAGCAGTCCCTCCTACGCGGGTTTGGGGACAGATACGCAGTATTTT,CASSPSYAGLGTDTQYF
TRBJ1-5,.,TRBV2,.,TGTGCCAGCAGTGCACAGGGAGGGCCTCAGCCCCAGCATTTT,CASSAQGGPQPQHF
TRBJ2-3,.,TRBV4-1,TRBD2,TGCGCCAGCAGCTCTGAGGGGCGGGGGGCTTCAGATACGCAGTATTTT,CASSSEGRGASDTQYF
TRBJ1-5,.,TRBV4-1,TRBD1,TGCGCCAGCAGCCAAGGTTTCAGGGGGCTAGGGAGTCAGCCCCAGCATTTT,CASSQGFRGLGSQPQHF
TRBJ2-7,.,TRBV5-6,.,TGTGCCAGCAGCTTGACAGGTCGAAGCCCCTACGAGCAGTACTTC,CASSLTGRSPYEQYF
TRBJ1-1,once,TRBV2,.,TGTGCCAGCAGGAGGGAGCTCGACACTGAAGCTTTCTTT,CASRRELDTEAFF
TRBJ2-3,once,TRBV28,TRBD2,TGTGCCAGCAGTTTAGAGAGACTAGCTACCAGACCCCCCCCCACAGATACGCAGTATTTT,CASSLERLATRPPPTDTQYF
TRBJ2-5,.,TRBV19,TRBD2,TGTGCCAGTAGTACCGGGGGGGCCGCAGAGACCCAGTACTTC,CASSTGGAAETQYF
TRBJ1-2,.,TRBV13,.,TGTGCCAGCAGCGACCGGGACTATGGCTACACCTTC,CASSDRDYGYTF
TRBJ2-5,.,TRBV5-1,TRBD2,TGCGCCAGCAGCTTGGGTCGGGGGGTGGAAGGAGAGACCCAGTACTTC,CASSLGRGVEGETQYF
TRBJ1-6,.,TRBV5-6,.,TGTGCCAGCAGTCTATCTCGGGGGTTGGACTCACCCCTCCACTTT,CASSLSRGLDSPLHF
TRBJ2-1,.,TRBV27,.,TGTGCCAGCAGTTTAGTGGGGGGGCCCGGCAATGAGCAGTTCTTC,CASSLVGGPGNEQFF
TRBJ1-5,.,TRBV28,.,TGTGCCAGCAGACCCCTCGGTCAGCCCCAGCATTTT,CASRPLGQPQHF
TRBJ2-7,.,TRBV6-1,TRBD1,TGTGCCAGCAGTGTAATTCCGGGACAGGGGGCCTACGAGCAGTACTTC,CASSVIPGQGAYEQYF
TRBJ1-3,.,TRBV12-2,.,TGTGCAAGTCGCTTAACAGGGGGCTCTGGAAACACCATATATTTT,CASRLTGGSGNTIYF
TRBJ1-2,.,TRBV4-1,.,TGCGCCAGCAGCCAAGCAGGGGATTTGGGTGGCTACACCTTC,CASSQAGDLGGYTF
TRBJ2-1,.,TRBV5-6,TRBD2,TGTGCCAGCAGCCTCCTAGCGGGTAGTGAGCAGTTCTTC,CASSLLAGSEQFF
TRBJ2-7,.,TRBV5-6,TRBD1,TGTGCCAGCAGCTTGAATCCTGGACAGGGGGCTTACTACGAGCAGTACTTC,CASSLNPGQGAYYEQYF
TRBJ2-6,.,TRBV15,.,TGTGCCACCGCGGATGGTTGGCAGGGTGGTGGGGCCAACGTCCTGACTTTC,CATADGWQGGGANVLTF
TRBJ2-2,.,TRBV4-2,TRBD2,TGTGCCAGCAGCCAAGAACAAGCGGGGGTTACTTCATTACCCGGGGAGCTGTTTTTT,CASSQEQAGVTSLPGELFF